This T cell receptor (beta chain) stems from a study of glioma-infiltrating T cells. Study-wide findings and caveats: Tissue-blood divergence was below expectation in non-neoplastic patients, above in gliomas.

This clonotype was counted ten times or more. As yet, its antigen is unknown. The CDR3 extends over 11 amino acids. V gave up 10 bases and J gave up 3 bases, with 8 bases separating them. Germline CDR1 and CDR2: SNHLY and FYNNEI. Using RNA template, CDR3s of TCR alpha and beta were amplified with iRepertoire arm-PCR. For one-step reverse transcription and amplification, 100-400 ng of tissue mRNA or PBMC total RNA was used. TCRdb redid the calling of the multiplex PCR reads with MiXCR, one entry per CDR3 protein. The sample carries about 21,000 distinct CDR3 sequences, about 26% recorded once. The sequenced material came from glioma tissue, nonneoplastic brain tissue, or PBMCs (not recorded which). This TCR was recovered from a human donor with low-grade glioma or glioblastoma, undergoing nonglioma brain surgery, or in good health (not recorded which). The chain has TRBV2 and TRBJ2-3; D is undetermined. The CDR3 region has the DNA TGTGCCAACAGCAGGACAGATACGCAGTATTTT. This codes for CANSRTDTQYF.